These T cell receptor beta chains were read from a single sample in a study of cytomegalovirus exposure and HLA in healthy donors. Assay: immunoSEQ multiplex PCR; the TCRdb copy retains only in-frame clones and omits some. This sample has 77,000 or so clones, with roughly 88% found just once. Specimen: PBMCs. The receptors were sampled from a man in his sixties or seventies in good health and CMV-seropositive. The CDR3 runs from the conserved cysteine through the conserved F or W. The D gene is left open where the match is weak. Expanded clones get a size class; other rows say once, few or many, or leave the size out.

j_gene: TRBJ2-3
v_gene: TRBV9
d_gene: .
abundance: .
CDR3nt: TGTGCCAGCAGCGTAGCTGGGGCGGTGCCCACAGATACGCAGTATTTT
CDR3aa: CASSVAGAVPTDTQYF

j_gene: TRBJ2-1
v_gene: TRBV7-6
d_gene: .
abundance: .
CDR3nt: TGTGCCAGCAGCTTAGCTAGCGCCTCCTACAATGAGCAGTTCTTC
CDR3aa: CASSLASASYNEQFF

j_gene: TRBJ2-1
v_gene: TRBV13
d_gene: .
abundance: .
CDR3nt: TGTGCCAGCAGCCTCCGGGATTTGCAGTTCTTC
CDR3aa: CASSLRDLQFF

j_gene: TRBJ2-5
v_gene: TRBV29-1
d_gene: .
abundance: .
CDR3nt: TGCAGCGCGGTGGCAGGAGAGACCCAGTACTTC
CDR3aa: CSAVAGETQYF

j_gene: TRBJ1-1
v_gene: TRBV19
d_gene: .
abundance: .
CDR3nt: TGTGCCAGTAGTATAGTGGCAGACACTGAAGCTTTCTTT
CDR3aa: CASSIVADTEAFF

j_gene: TRBJ2-5
v_gene: TRBV4-1
d_gene: TRBD2
abundance: .
CDR3nt: TGCGCCAGCAGCGACCTAGCGGGAGACGAGACCCAGTACTTC
CDR3aa: CASSDLAGDETQYF

j_gene: TRBJ2-5
v_gene: TRBV5-1
d_gene: TRBD1
abundance: .
CDR3nt: TGCGCCAGCAGCGGGCGGACAGGGGGCTCGGGAGAGACCCAGTACTTC
CDR3aa: CASSGRTGGSGETQYF

j_gene: TRBJ2-2
v_gene: TRBV19
d_gene: TRBD2
abundance: .
CDR3nt: TGTGCCAGCAGCGGGGCGAACACCGGGGAGCTGTTTTTT
CDR3aa: CASSGANTGELFF

j_gene: TRBJ2-6
v_gene: TRBV5-1
d_gene: TRBD1
abundance: .
CDR3nt: TGCGCCAGCCGGGACAGCTTCTCTGGGGCCAACGTCCTGACTTTC
CDR3aa: CASRDSFSGANVLTF

j_gene: TRBJ1-4
v_gene: TRBV10-3
d_gene: TRBD1
abundance: once
CDR3nt: TGTGCCATCAGTGATCCGACAGGGGCTAATGAAAAACTGTTTTTT
CDR3aa: CAISDPTGANEKLFF

j_gene: TRBJ1-1
v_gene: TRBV29-1
d_gene: .
abundance: .
CDR3nt: TGCAGCGTTGAGGGGGGTTGGACTGAAGCTTTCTTT
CDR3aa: CSVEGGWTEAFF

j_gene: TRBJ1-1
v_gene: TRBV7-9
d_gene: TRBD1
abundance: .
CDR3nt: TGTGCCAGCAGCTTACCCAGACAGGGGAACACTGAAGCTTTCTTT
CDR3aa: CASSLPRQGNTEAFF

j_gene: TRBJ2-1
v_gene: TRBV29-1
d_gene: .
abundance: .
CDR3nt: TGCAGCGCCGTATACAATGAGCAGTTCTTC
CDR3aa: CSAVYNEQFF

j_gene: TRBJ1-4
v_gene: TRBV5-1
d_gene: .
abundance: .
CDR3nt: TGCGCCAGCAGCCAGCAGGGGAACACTAATGAAAAACTGTTTTTT
CDR3aa: CASSQQGNTNEKLFF

j_gene: TRBJ2-5
v_gene: TRBV2
d_gene: .
abundance: .
CDR3nt: TGTGCCAGCACCGGGAGTAGTCAAGAGACCCAGTACTTC
CDR3aa: CASTGSSQETQYF

j_gene: TRBJ2-7
v_gene: TRBV9
d_gene: .
abundance: .
CDR3nt: TGTGCCAGCAGCGAGGGGACTGGCCTCTACGAGCAGTACTTC
CDR3aa: CASSEGTGLYEQYF

j_gene: TRBJ1-3
v_gene: TRBV6-5
d_gene: .
abundance: .
CDR3nt: TGTGCCAGCAGTTACTCGCTCAGCTCTGGAAACACCATATATTTT
CDR3aa: CASSYSLSSGNTIYF

j_gene: TRBJ2-3
v_gene: TRBV9
d_gene: TRBD2
abundance: few
CDR3nt: TGTGCCAGCAGCTCCGCTAGCGGGAGGGGAGGAGATACGCAGTATTTT
CDR3aa: CASSSASGRGGDTQYF

j_gene: TRBJ2-5
v_gene: TRBV7-9
d_gene: .
abundance: once
CDR3nt: TGTGCCAGCAGCCAACGACAGATCCAGGAGACCCAGTACTTC
CDR3aa: CASSQRQIQETQYF

j_gene: TRBJ2-7
v_gene: TRBV7-9
d_gene: .
abundance: .
CDR3nt: TGTGCCAGCAGCTTATCCCGACTACGGGTCGAGCAGTACTTC
CDR3aa: CASSLSRLRVEQYF

j_gene: TRBJ1-2
v_gene: TRBV5-1
d_gene: TRBD1
abundance: once
CDR3nt: TGCGCCAGCAGCATATCCGGGACAGAATTCTATGGCTACACCTTC
CDR3aa: CASSISGTEFYGYTF

j_gene: TRBJ1-1
v_gene: TRBV10-3
d_gene: .
abundance: .
CDR3nt: TGTGCCATCAGCGGAGGGGTGAACACTGAAGCTTTCTTT
CDR3aa: CAISGGVNTEAFF

j_gene: TRBJ2-1
v_gene: TRBV11-1
d_gene: TRBD1
abundance: .
CDR3nt: TGTGCCAGCAGCCCGGGACAGAATACCTACAATGAGCAGTTCTTC
CDR3aa: CASSPGQNTYNEQFF

j_gene: TRBJ2-3
v_gene: TRBV7-9
d_gene: TRBD1
abundance: .
CDR3nt: TGTGCCAGCAGCGGACAGGCCACAGATACGCAGTATTTT
CDR3aa: CASSGQATDTQYF

j_gene: TRBJ2-2
v_gene: TRBV5-4
d_gene: .
abundance: .
CDR3nt: TGTGCCAGCAGCTTTGGTCGAACTAGCTCGAACACCGGGGAGCTGTTTTTT
CDR3aa: CASSFGRTSSNTGELFF

j_gene: TRBJ1-1
v_gene: TRBV6-5
d_gene: .
abundance: few
CDR3nt: TGTGCCAGCAGTTACAGGGGCGACACTGAAGCTTTCTTT
CDR3aa: CASSYRGDTEAFF

j_gene: TRBJ2-1
v_gene: TRBV28
d_gene: TRBD2
abundance: .
CDR3nt: TGTGCCAGCAGTTGGAGGAGGGCGGGAGGATCTTCCAATGAGCAGTTCTTC
CDR3aa: CASSWRRAGGSSNEQFF

j_gene: TRBJ2-2
v_gene: TRBV10-3
d_gene: .
abundance: .
CDR3nt: TGTGCCATCAGTGAGCGGTGGGCCGGCGGGGAGCTGTTTTTT
CDR3aa: CAISERWAGGELFF

j_gene: TRBJ2-5
v_gene: TRBV10-3
d_gene: TRBD2
abundance: once
CDR3nt: TGTGCCATCAGTGGAGTTAGCGGGGGGGTTCAAGAGACCCAGTACTTC
CDR3aa: CAISGVSGGVQETQYF

j_gene: TRBJ1-2
v_gene: TRBV28
d_gene: .
abundance: .
CDR3nt: TGTGCCAGCACCGTTACGGGGGTTGGCTACACCTTC
CDR3aa: CASTVTGVGYTF

j_gene: TRBJ1-5
v_gene: TRBV6-5
d_gene: .
abundance: .
CDR3nt: TGTGCCAGCAGTTCCAGTCAGTGGGCCCGGCCCCAGCATTTT
CDR3aa: CASSSSQWARPQHF

j_gene: TRBJ2-1
v_gene: TRBV29-1
d_gene: TRBD2
abundance: .
CDR3nt: TGCAGCGTTCAATCTCCGGGACTAGCGGGAGTATCTAGCAATGAGCAGTTCTTC
CDR3aa: CSVQSPGLAGVSSNEQFF

j_gene: TRBJ1-2
v_gene: TRBV4-3
d_gene: TRBD1
abundance: .
CDR3nt: TGCGCCAGCAGCCAGGACAGGGTTGAATCCTATGGCTACACCTTC
CDR3aa: CASSQDRVESYGYTF

j_gene: TRBJ2-7
v_gene: TRBV28
d_gene: TRBD2
abundance: .
CDR3nt: TGTGCCAGCAGTTTAGGCTCGGCGGGAGGGAACGAGCAGTACTTC
CDR3aa: CASSLGSAGGNEQYF

j_gene: TRBJ1-2
v_gene: TRBV28
d_gene: .
abundance: .
CDR3nt: TGTGCCAGCAGTTACGGTAACTCGAACTATGGCTACACCTTC
CDR3aa: CASSYGNSNYGYTF

j_gene: TRBJ2-1
v_gene: TRBV5-1
d_gene: TRBD1
abundance: .
CDR3nt: TGCGCCAGCGCCCTCCCGAACAGGGGTGAAGAGTTCTTC
CDR3aa: CASALPNRGEEFF